One and the same sample provided the 8 T cell receptor beta chains below, sequenced in a study of blood T cell repertoires in COVID-19. The method was immunoSEQ multiplex PCR; TCRdb's version includes in-frame clones alone and lacks a portion of them. Here the sample spans 390,000 or so clones, roughly nine tenths being singletons. The sample taken for sequencing was PBMCs or T cells enriched from blood (not recorded which). The receptor source for this set is a man younger than 30 who had recovered from COVID-19.

This clone was picked up one time. This sequence joins TRBV3-1 (or the pseudogene TRBV3-2) and TRBJ2-3; D gene uncertain. Deletions cut 2 bases from V and 2 bases from J, with 8 bases between. The CDR3 consists of 14 residues. Germline V gives CDR1 LGHDT, CDR2 YNNKEL (reference sequence). CDR3 sequence reads: CASSQTPTTDTQYF. The CDR3 nucleotides read TGTGCCAGCAGCCAAACGCCTACCACAGATACGCAGTATTTT.

The J gene is TRBJ2-2, the V gene TRBV19; no firm D call. Germline CDR1 is LNHDA and CDR2 is SQIVND (reference sequence). Trimming left V 9 bases short and J 6 bases short, with 14 bases between. The CDR3 totals 13 residues. Here the CDR3 DNA reads TGTGCCAGCATAAACCCGCCAGCCGGGGAGCTGTTTTTT. Translated: CASINPPAGELFF.

The sample holds one count of this clone. The rearrangement joins TRBV27 to TRBJ1-5; 12 positions match TRBD1. V was pared by 0 bases and J by 1 base, with 4 bases of the junction left unmatched. CDR3 length: 18 residues. CDR1 MNHEY and CDR2 SMNVEV come from the germline V gene (reference sequence). The DNA of the CDR3 is TGTGCCAGCAGTTTATCGGGGACAGGGGGCGTCAGCAATCAGCCCCAGCATTTT. Its translation: CASSLSGTGGVSNQPQHF.

This chain links TRBV4-3 with TRBJ2-1, with 7 nucleotides matching TRBD2. Unmatched junction bases numbered 12, after V lost 0 bases and J lost 4 bases. CDR1 and CDR2 (germline): LGHNA, YSLEER. This CDR3 has 18 residues. The CDR3 here is CASSQEGSGAGTYNEQFF. The CDR3 region has the DNA TGCGCCAGCAGCCAAGAAGGTTCGGGAGCGGGGACTTACAATGAGCAGTTCTTC.

J is TRBJ2-2 and V is TRBV11-2; 9 bases align to TRBD2. The CDR3 has 16 amino acids. Unmatched junction bases numbered 5, after V lost 6 bases and J lost 0 bases. The germline V gene has CDR1 SGHAT and CDR2 FQNNGV. CDR3 amino acids: CASRPLAGANTGELFF. Here the CDR3 DNA reads TGTGCCAGCAGGCCTTTAGCGGGGGCGAACACCGGGGAGCTGTTTTTT.

The chain employs TRBV27 and TRBJ1-5, with 7 nucleotides matching TRBD1. Germline-derived CDR1 and CDR2 are MNHEY and SMNVEV (reference sequence). The CDR3 is 14 amino acids. V was clipped by 3 bases and J by 4 bases; unmatched bases: 3. CDR3 in amino acids: CASSFIQGNQPQHF. The CDR3 DNA is TGTGCCAGCAGTTTTATACAGGGGAATCAGCCCCAGCATTTT.

This chain connects TRBV5-6 to TRBJ1-2; the D gene is possibly TRBD1 (6 bases). Germline V lookup: CDR1 SGHDT, CDR2 YYEEEE. Between the trimmed V and J ends, which lost 4 bases and 2 bases, there was a span of 12 bases. This CDR3 is built from 14 residues. CDR3 sequence reads: CASSLRTANYGYTF. Here the CDR3 DNA reads TGTGCCAGCAGCCTCAGGACAGCAAACTATGGCTACACCTTC.

The rearrangement links TRBV19 to TRBJ2-2; TRBD2 might be the D (6 bases). Germline values: CDR1 LNHDA, CDR2 SQIVND (reference sequence). The CDR3 is 14 residues long. Trimming removed 1 base at V and 6 bases at J, with 9 bases between. The chain's CDR3 is CASSIGVAAGELFF. The CDR3, as DNA: TGTGCCAGTAGTATAGGCGTAGCGGCCGGGGAGCTGTTTTTT.